A selection of T cell receptor beta chains follows, all from one sample in a study of cytomegalovirus exposure and HLA in healthy donors. Clones were sequenced by immunoSEQ multiplex PCR, and TCRdb holds only the in-frame ones, with some missing. The table includes about 200,000 clones, approximately 80% detected once. Material: PBMCs. Receptors originate from a woman in her thirties or forties in good health and CMV-seronegative. Both conserved end residues are part of each CDR3. Fields, in order: CDR3 DNA, CDR3 protein, D gene, clone size, J gene, V gene. D genes are given only for firm matches. Size is omitted from some rows. Given values are once, few, many or a class for expanded clones.

TGTGCCAGCAGCTTAGGAGGAGGGGAGTATGAAAAACTGTTTTTT | CASSLGGGEYEKLFF | . | . | TRBJ1-4 | TRBV7-2
TGTGCCAGTAGTCCGGTGAGCTCCTACAATGAGCAGTTCTTC | CASSPVSSYNEQFF | . | few | TRBJ2-1 | TRBV19
TGCGCCAGCAGCTTGTTACGACCAGACGGGAGGGTGGGGTCCACAGATACGCAGTATTTT | CASSLLRPDGRVGSTDTQYF | TRBD2 | . | TRBJ2-3 | TRBV5-1
TGTGCCATCAGTGAGGGAGGAGATCCTAACTATGGCTACACCTTC | CAISEGGDPNYGYTF | . | . | TRBJ1-2 | TRBV10-3
TGTGCCAGCAGCTTAGACAGGGCTGGAAACACCATATATTTT | CASSLDRAGNTIYF | . | . | TRBJ1-3 | TRBV11-2
TGTGCCAGCAGCCGGGACAGGGGTCAGCCCCAGCATTTT | CASSRDRGQPQHF | TRBD1 | . | TRBJ1-5 | TRBV7-2
TGTGCCAGCAACCCAGGGGTTGGCGCGGGAGATAATGAGCAGTTCTTC | CASNPGVGAGDNEQFF | . | . | TRBJ2-1 | TRBV7-2
TGTGCCAGCAGCGTGTGCAGGGGGCGGGCTAATGAAAAACTGTTTTTT | CASSVCRGRANEKLFF | TRBD1 | . | TRBJ1-4 | TRBV7-3
TGTGCCAGTAGTATAGATCGGTTTAGCAATCAGCCCCAGCATTTT | CASSIDRFSNQPQHF | . | . | TRBJ1-5 | TRBV19
TGTGCCAGCAGTTTAGCACAAACCTACAATGAGCAGTTCTTC | CASSLAQTYNEQFF | . | . | TRBJ2-1 | TRBV27
TGTGCCAGCAGTTTATCTAGCGGAGAATACGAGCAGTACTTC | CASSLSSGEYEQYF | . | . | TRBJ2-7 | TRBV27
TGTGCCAGCAGCTTGGGACTAACTAGCACAGATACGCAGTATTTT | CASSLGLTSTDTQYF | . | . | TRBJ2-3 | TRBV5-4
TGTGCCAGCAGGGGCCTATCGCGGGGGAACACCGGGGAGCTGTTTTTT | CASRGLSRGNTGELFF | . | . | TRBJ2-2 | TRBV6-6
TGTGCCAGATGGGGCGCCACAGATACGCAGTATTTT | CARWGATDTQYF | . | . | TRBJ2-3 | TRBV9
TGTGCCAGCTCACAGAGACACGGGGAGCTGTTTTTT | CASSQRHGELFF | . | . | TRBJ2-2 | TRBV18
TGTGCCAGCAGCCCCCCCCGGGGGGTAAGAACCGGGGAGCTGTTTTTT | CASSPPRGVRTGELFF | TRBD2 | . | TRBJ2-2 | TRBV11-3
TGTGCCAGTAGTCCCAGGGCGCCCCAAGAGACCCAGTACTTC | CASSPRAPQETQYF | . | few | TRBJ2-5 | TRBV19
TGTGCCAGCAGTGAAGGCGGATCCGAAGCTTTCTTT | CASSEGGSEAFF | . | . | TRBJ1-1 | TRBV2
TGTGCCAGCAGCCTGGGACAGGGCTATGGCTACACCTTC | CASSLGQGYGYTF | TRBD1 | . | TRBJ1-2 | TRBV7-2
TGTTCCAGCAGCCTTAGCAACTCTGGCTACACCTTC | CSSSLSNSGYTF | . | . | TRBJ1-2 | TRBV7-9
TGTGCCAGCAGTAAGAAATCAGGGGCAGATACGCAGTATTTT | CASSKKSGADTQYF | . | . | TRBJ2-3 | TRBV27
TGTGCCAGCAGTGAAGATGGGGGGAGAGGTAATTCACCCCTCCACTTT | CASSEDGGRGNSPLHF | . | few | TRBJ1-6 | TRBV6-1
TGTGCCAGCGCTTTGGGAGTAGGACGCGACGAGCAGTACTTC | CASALGVGRDEQYF | . | few | TRBJ2-7 | TRBV9
TGTGCCAGCAGCTCATTGACTAGCGGCTACAATGAGCAGTTCTTC | CASSSLTSGYNEQFF | TRBD2 | . | TRBJ2-1 | TRBV7-6
TGTGCCAGTAGTCCCCGGGGACTGCCGAACACTGAAGCTTTCTTT | CASSPRGLPNTEAFF | . | . | TRBJ1-1 | TRBV19